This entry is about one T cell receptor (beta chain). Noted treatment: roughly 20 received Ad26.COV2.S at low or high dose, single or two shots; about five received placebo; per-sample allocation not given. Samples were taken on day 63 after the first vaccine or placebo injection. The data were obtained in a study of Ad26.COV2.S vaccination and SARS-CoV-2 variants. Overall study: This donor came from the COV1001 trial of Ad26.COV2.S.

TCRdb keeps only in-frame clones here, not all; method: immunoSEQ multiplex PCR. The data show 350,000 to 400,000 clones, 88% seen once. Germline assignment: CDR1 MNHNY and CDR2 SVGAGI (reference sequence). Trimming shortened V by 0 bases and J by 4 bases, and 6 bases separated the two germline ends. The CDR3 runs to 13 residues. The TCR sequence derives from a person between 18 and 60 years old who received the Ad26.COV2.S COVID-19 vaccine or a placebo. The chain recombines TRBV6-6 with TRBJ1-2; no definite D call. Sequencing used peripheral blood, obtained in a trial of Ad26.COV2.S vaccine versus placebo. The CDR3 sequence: CASSYSESYGYTF. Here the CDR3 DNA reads TGTGCCAGCAGTTACTCGGAGTCCTATGGCTACACCTTC.